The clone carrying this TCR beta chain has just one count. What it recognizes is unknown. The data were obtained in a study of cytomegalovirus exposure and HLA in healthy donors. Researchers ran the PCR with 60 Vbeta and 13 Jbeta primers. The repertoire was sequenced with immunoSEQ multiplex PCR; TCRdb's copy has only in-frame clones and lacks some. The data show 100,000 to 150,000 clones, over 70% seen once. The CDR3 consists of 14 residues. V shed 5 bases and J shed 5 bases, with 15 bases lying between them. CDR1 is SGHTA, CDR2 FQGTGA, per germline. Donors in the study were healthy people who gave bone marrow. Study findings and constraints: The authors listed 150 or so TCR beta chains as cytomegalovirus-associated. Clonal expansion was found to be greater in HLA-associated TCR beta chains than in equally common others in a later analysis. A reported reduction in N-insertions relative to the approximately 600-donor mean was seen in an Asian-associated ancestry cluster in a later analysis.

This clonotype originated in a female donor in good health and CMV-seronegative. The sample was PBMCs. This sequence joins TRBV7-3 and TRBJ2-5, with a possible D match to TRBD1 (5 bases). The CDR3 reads CASSVAGSFETQYF. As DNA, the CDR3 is TGTGCCAGCAGCGTAGCAGGGTCGTTTGAGACCCAGTACTTC.